A selection of T cell receptor beta chains follows, all from one sample in a study of monozygotic twins with inflammatory bowel disease. TCRdb reprocessed the 5' RACE reads and stores each CDR3 protein as one record, lacking DNA. Its table records around 410,000 distinct CDR3 sequences. The sequencing input was blood. The receptors shown here come from a human donor with ulcerative colitis or Crohn's disease, or a healthy co-twin of an affected twin (not recorded which). The CDR3 runs from the conserved cysteine through the conserved F or W. Fields, in order: J gene, V gene, CDR3 protein.

J gene: TRBJ2-7; V gene: TRBV4-1; CDR3 protein: CASSQVPLDRGGYEQYF
J gene: TRBJ2-7; V gene: TRBV5-5; CDR3 protein: CASSLEAGRRYEQYF
J gene: TRBJ1-5; V gene: TRBV7-2; CDR3 protein: CASSSQGGYNQPQHF
J gene: TRBJ2-7; V gene: TRBV5-1; CDR3 protein: CASSTQPGTVSYEQYF
J gene: TRBJ2-1; V gene: TRBV3-1; CDR3 protein: CASSQEMNSNEQFF
J gene: TRBJ2-5; V gene: TRBV9; CDR3 protein: CASSVTGTLQETQYF
J gene: TRBJ2-5; V gene: TRBV5-4; CDR3 protein: CASSSRDRYQETQYF
J gene: TRBJ1-1; V gene: TRBV20-1; CDR3 protein: CSASRVPTEAFF
J gene: TRBJ2-1; V gene: TRBV19; CDR3 protein: CASGARSGNYNEQFF
J gene: TRBJ1-3; V gene: TRBV5-1; CDR3 protein: CASSLEGGSGNTIYF
J gene: TRBJ1-5; V gene: TRBV6-6; CDR3 protein: CASSYQGNQPQHF
J gene: TRBJ1-5; V gene: TRBV6-2/TRBV6-3; CDR3 protein: CASSKTGGLNQPQHF
J gene: TRBJ2-1; V gene: TRBV18; CDR3 protein: CASSPPGLDYYNEQFF
J gene: TRBJ1-1; V gene: TRBV5-1; CDR3 protein: CASSLAGFTEAFF
J gene: TRBJ2-5; V gene: TRBV11-2; CDR3 protein: CASSLEGGVSAQYF
J gene: TRBJ1-1; V gene: TRBV18; CDR3 protein: CASSPRGSGTEAFF
J gene: TRBJ2-7; V gene: TRBV4-3; CDR3 protein: CASSQASAGGYSYEQYF
J gene: TRBJ1-1; V gene: TRBV29-1; CDR3 protein: CSVEGRGDRPNTEAFF